Listed below are T cell receptor beta chains from one sample, sequenced in a study of cytomegalovirus exposure and HLA in healthy donors. Sequencing used immunoSEQ multiplex PCR; TCRdb keeps in-frame clones, though not all of them. The repertoire holds some 210,000 clones, about three quarters seen once, with 2.1% in the top ten. The specimen was PBMCs. All receptors derive from a woman in her thirties in good health and CMV-seropositive. Each CDR3 is given with its conserved first and last residue. The D gene is left open where the match is weak. Size is stated for part of the rows, as once, few or many counts, or as a class when the clone is expanded.

V	J	size	D	DNA	CDR3
TRBV5-1	TRBJ2-7	-	-	TGCGCCAGCAGCTATACGGGAGCCTCCTACGAGCAGTACTTC	CASSYTGASYEQYF
TRBV5-1	TRBJ1-2	-	-	TGCGCCAGCAGCCTGGAGCCTAACTATGGCTACACCTTC	CASSLEPNYGYTF
TRBV11-2	TRBJ1-5	once	-	TGTGCCAGCACCCCGACTGGGGGGTTGCCCCAGCATTTT	CASTPTGGLPQHF
TRBV7-2	TRBJ1-2	few	-	TGTGCCAGCAGCTTTCAGACGGAGGGTTATGGCTACACCTTC	CASSFQTEGYGYTF
TRBV27	TRBJ2-7	-	TRBD1	TGTGCCAGCAGTTTGATCATAGGGACAGGTACCTACGAGCAGTACTTC	CASSLIIGTGTYEQYF
TRBV11-2	TRBJ2-5	-	-	TGTGCCAGCAGCTTAGGATCGGGTGGCGGGACCCAGTACTTC	CASSLGSGGGTQYF
TRBV6-5	TRBJ2-2	-	TRBD2	TGTGCCAGCAGTTACGAGGCTAGCGGGAGTTCCGGGGAGCTGTTTTTT	CASSYEASGSSGELFF
TRBV11-2	TRBJ1-6	-	-	TGTGCCAGCAGCTTAGAGATGCTTGGGCTCTATAATTCACCCCTCCACTTT	CASSLEMLGLYNSPLHF
TRBV9	TRBJ2-3	-	-	TGTGCCAGCAGCGGACATCCGGGAAGCACAGATACGCAGTATTTT	CASSGHPGSTDTQYF
TRBV5-1	TRBJ2-7	once	TRBD2	TGCGCCAGCAGCTTGGCCGGGACTAGCGGGTCCGAGCAGTACTTC	CASSLAGTSGSEQYF
TRBV18	TRBJ1-4	-	TRBD1	TGTGCCAGCTCAAGGACAGGGGGCGGTGAAAAACTGTTTTTT	CASSRTGGGEKLFF
TRBV7-2	TRBJ1-2	-	-	TGTGCCAGCAGCTTAGGAGCCCAGGGCTACTATGGCTACACCTTC	CASSLGAQGYYGYTF
TRBV4-3	TRBJ2-1	-	-	TGCGCCAGCAGCCCATTGTATAGCAGCTCCTACAATGAGCAGTTCTTC	CASSPLYSSSYNEQFF
TRBV5-4	TRBJ2-7	-	TRBD1	TGTGCCAGCAGCTCCCGGGACAGGAGCTCCTACGAGCAGTACTTC	CASSSRDRSSYEQYF
TRBV6-6	TRBJ1-2	-	TRBD1	TGTGCCAGCAGTTATACAGGGGAAGGCTATGGCTACACCTTC	CASSYTGEGYGYTF
TRBV29-1	TRBJ2-5	-	TRBD2	TGCAGCGGGGGACTAGCGGGAGCAGAGACCCAGTACTTC	CSGGLAGAETQYF
TRBV2	TRBJ2-3	-	TRBD1	TGTGCCACCCGACAGGGGGAAAGCACAGGTACGCAGTATTTT	CATRQGESTGTQYF
TRBV9	TRBJ2-6	-	-	TGTGCCAGCAGCTCCCTCGGGTCTGGGGCCAACGTCCTGACTTTC	CASSSLGSGANVLTF
TRBV2	TRBJ1-4	-	-	TGTGCCAGCAGTGACTATTCGGGTTACGGAGAAAAACTGTTTTTT	CASSDYSGYGEKLFF
TRBV7-2	TRBJ2-7	-	TRBD1	TGTGCCAGCAGCCGAGGACAGGTCTGGATAGACGAGCAGTACTTC	CASSRGQVWIDEQYF